This TCR beta chain was documented in a study of blood T cell repertoires in COVID-19. For the study at large: COVID-19 samples collected from the United States, Italy and Spain covered acute and convalescent phases. The cDNA or gDNA used as material had been derived from T cells, B-cell-depleted T cells, or PBMCs.

The V and J ends lost 3 bases and 0 bases, in that order; junction bases with no gene match: 3. Germline V lookup: CDR1 SGDLS, CDR2 YYNGEE. The CDR3 totals 15 residues. A Seattle source enrolled patients during active infection and followed them longitudinally. The method was immunoSEQ multiplex PCR; TCRdb's version includes in-frame clones alone and lacks a portion of them. This sample has roughly 150,000 clones, with more than 85% found just once. This clonotype was obtained from a woman aged 60-75 years with COVID-19, enrolled during active disease. J is TRBJ1-1 and V is TRBV9, with 9 bases aligning to TRBD1. The specimen was peripheral blood. CDR3 bases: TGTGCCAGCAGCGGAGGACAGGGGATGAACACTGAAGCTTTCTTT. This encodes CASSGGQGMNTEAFF.